This TCR beta chain was documented in a study of identifying expanded T cells in peripheral blood. Study results and caveats: Clone count variance between approximately 2-week samples rose with total template count.

Profiled with immunoSEQ multiplex PCR; TCRdb holds only in-frame clones, not every one. The sample has 70,000 to 100,000 clones; approximately 86% are singletons. Comment on this clone: No antigen is known for it.

Healthy donors had no documented immune events, such as infections, while sampled. Sequencing input: blood. The sequence derives from a person aged 18 to 75 in good health.

DNA for the CDR3: TGTGCCAGCTCACCTATTAGTAGGGGCGGTGAGCAGTTCTTC. The encoded protein is CASSPISRGGEQFF. The chain carries TRBV18 and TRBJ2-1; D might be TRBD1 (5 bases). V lost 3 bases and J lost 9, with 15 bases in between. Germline V gives CDR1 KGHSH, CDR2 LQKENI. The CDR3 contains 14 residues.